This T cell receptor beta chain was sequenced for a study of blood T cell repertoires in COVID-19. TCRdb's table, derived via immunoSEQ multiplex PCR, lists solely in-frame clones and lacks some. The data hold tens of thousands of clones, with 75% to 90% observed a single time. What was sequenced was peripheral blood. This TCR derives from a woman of 80 years or more with COVID-19, enrolled during active disease.

DNA of the CDR3: TGTGCCAGCAGCGTAGAGGGGATGGGACAGATTAATGAAAAACTGTTTTTT. This gives the protein CASSVEGMGQINEKLFF. The chain employs TRBV9 and TRBJ1-4, with 7 bases fitting TRBD1. Germline assignment: CDR1 SGDLS and CDR2 YYNGEE. The CDR3 is 17 amino acids. Unmatched junction bases numbered 9, after V lost 0 bases and J lost 4 bases. Together with reference TRBV9 and TRBJ1-4, the CDR3 gives the full variable domain: DSGVTQTPKHLITATGQRVTLRCSPRSGDLSVYWYQQSLDQGLQFLIQYYNGEERAKGNILERFSAQQFPDLHSELNLSSLELGDSALYFCASSVEGMGQINEKLFFGSGTQLSVL.